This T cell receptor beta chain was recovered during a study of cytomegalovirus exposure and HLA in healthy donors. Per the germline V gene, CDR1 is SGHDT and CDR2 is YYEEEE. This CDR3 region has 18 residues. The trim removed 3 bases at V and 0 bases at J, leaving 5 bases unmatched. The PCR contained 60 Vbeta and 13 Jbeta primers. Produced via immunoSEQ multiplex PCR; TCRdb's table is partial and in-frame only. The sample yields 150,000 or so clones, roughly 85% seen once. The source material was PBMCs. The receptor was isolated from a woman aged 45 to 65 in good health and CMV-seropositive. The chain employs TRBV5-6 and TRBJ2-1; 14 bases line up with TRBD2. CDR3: CASSSGLAGGTSYNEQFF. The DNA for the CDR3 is TGTGCCAGCAGCTCCGGACTAGCGGGGGGCACCTCCTACAATGAGCAGTTCTTC.